This entry describes one TCR beta chain. Its antigen remains unidentified. The sample comes from a study of chemoradiotherapy in HPV16-positive cancers. Germline lookup yields CDR1 SGHVS and CDR2 FQNEAQ. This CDR3 has 16 amino acids. Trimming stripped 5 bases from V and 7 bases from J, with 21 bases between. Study-level points and caveats: HPV-responsive T-cell expansion during chemoradiotherapy was linked to improved recurrence-free survival in HPV16-positive patients. Functional assays defining HPV-specific T cells used only a couple of HPV16-positive patients.

Method: immunoSEQ multiplex PCR; TCRdb's copy keeps in-frame clones and lacks some. The table lists over 30,000 clones, around 77% of them singletons. Repeated repertoire sampling spanned the course of chemoradiotherapy. Sequenced material: blood, taken from a patient who underwent chemoradiotherapy. The rearrangement joins TRBV7-8 to TRBJ1-5, with D tentatively TRBD1 (5 bases). The sequence derives from a human donor with HPV-associated anogenital cancer. The CDR3 DNA is TGTGCCAGCAGCCAGGGACCGGTGGCTTCTGGACAGCCCCAGCATTTT. It encodes CASSQGPVASGQPQHF.